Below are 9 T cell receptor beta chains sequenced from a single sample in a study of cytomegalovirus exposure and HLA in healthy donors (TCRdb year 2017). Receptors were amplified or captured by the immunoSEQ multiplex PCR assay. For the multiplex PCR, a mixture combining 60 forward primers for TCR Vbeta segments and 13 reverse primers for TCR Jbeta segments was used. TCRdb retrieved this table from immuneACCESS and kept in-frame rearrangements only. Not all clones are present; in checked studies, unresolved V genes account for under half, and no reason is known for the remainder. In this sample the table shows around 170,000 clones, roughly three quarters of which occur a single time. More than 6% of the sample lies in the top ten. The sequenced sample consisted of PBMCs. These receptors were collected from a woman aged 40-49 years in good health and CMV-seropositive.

CDR3 amino acids: CASFSQGNTEAFF. The DNA for the CDR3 is TGTGCCAGCTTTTCCCAGGGGAACACTGAAGCTTTCTTT. The chain has TRBV7-9 and TRBJ1-1; D is perhaps TRBD1 (5 bases). Trimming shortened V by 8 bases and J by 1 base, and 11 bases separated the two germline ends. Germline V lookup: CDR1 SEHNR, CDR2 FQNEAQ (reference sequence). This CDR3 has 13 amino acids. Full variable domain (remainder filled in from reference TRBV7-9 and TRBJ1-1): DTGVSQNPRHKITKRGQNVTFRCDPISEHNRLYWYRQTLGQGPEFLTYFQNEAQLEKSRLLSDRFSAERPKGSFSTLEIQRTEQGDSAMYLCASFSQGNTEAFFGQGTRLTVV.

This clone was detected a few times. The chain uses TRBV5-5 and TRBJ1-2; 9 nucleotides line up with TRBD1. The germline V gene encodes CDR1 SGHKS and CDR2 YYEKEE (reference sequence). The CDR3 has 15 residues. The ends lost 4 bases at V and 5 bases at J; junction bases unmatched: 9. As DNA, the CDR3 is TGTGCCAGCAGCCCCGGTTGGGGACAGGGTTATGGCTACACCTTC. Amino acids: CASSPGWGQGYGYTF. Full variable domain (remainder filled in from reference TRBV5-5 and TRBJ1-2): DAGVTQSPTHLIKTRGQQVTLRCSPISGHKSVSWYQQVLGQGPQFIFQYYEKEERGRGNFPDRFSARQFPNYSSELNVNALLLGDSALYLCASSPGWGQGYGYTFGSGTRLTVV.

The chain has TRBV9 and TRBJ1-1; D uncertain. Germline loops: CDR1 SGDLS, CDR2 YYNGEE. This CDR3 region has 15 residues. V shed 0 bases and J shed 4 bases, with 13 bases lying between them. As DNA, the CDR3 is TGTGCCAGCAGCGTAGTCGAGGGTTTAAGCACTGAAGCTTTCTTT. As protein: CASSVVEGLSTEAFF.

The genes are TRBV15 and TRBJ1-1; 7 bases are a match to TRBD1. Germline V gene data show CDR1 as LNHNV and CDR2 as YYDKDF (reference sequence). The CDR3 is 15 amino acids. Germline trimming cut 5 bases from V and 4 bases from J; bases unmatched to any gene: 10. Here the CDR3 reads CATSSGQAGSTEAFF. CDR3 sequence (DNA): TGTGCCACCAGCTCAGGACAGGCTGGGAGCACTGAAGCTTTCTTT.

The CDR3 DNA reads as TGTGCCACCCAACTAGACATCACAGATACGCAGTATTTT. Translated: CATQLDITDTQYF. This sequence joins TRBV7-2 and TRBJ2-3, with D tentatively TRBD2 (5 bases). This CDR3 has 13 residues. Germline V gene lookup returns CDR1 SGHTA and CDR2 FQGNSA. V shed 10 bases and J shed 2 bases, with 13 bases lying between them. The variable domain in full, completed from reference TRBV7-2 and TRBJ2-3, reads GAGVSQSPSNKVTEKGKDVELRCDPISGHTALYWYRQSLGQGLEFLIYFQGNSAPDKSGLPSDRFSAERTGGSVSTLTIQRTQQEDSAVYLCATQLDITDTQYFGPGTRLTVL.

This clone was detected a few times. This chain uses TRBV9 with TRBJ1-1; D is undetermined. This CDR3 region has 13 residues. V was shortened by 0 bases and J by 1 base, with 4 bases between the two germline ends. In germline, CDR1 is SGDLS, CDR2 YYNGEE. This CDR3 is CASSVDRNTEAFF. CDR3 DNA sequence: TGTGCCAGCAGCGTAGACAGGAACACTGAAGCTTTCTTT.

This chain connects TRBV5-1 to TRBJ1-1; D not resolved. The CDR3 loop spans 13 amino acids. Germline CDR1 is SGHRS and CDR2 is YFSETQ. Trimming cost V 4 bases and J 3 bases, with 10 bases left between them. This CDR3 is CASSPGWDTEAFF. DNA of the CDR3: TGCGCCAGCAGCCCGGGGTGGGACACTGAAGCTTTCTTT.

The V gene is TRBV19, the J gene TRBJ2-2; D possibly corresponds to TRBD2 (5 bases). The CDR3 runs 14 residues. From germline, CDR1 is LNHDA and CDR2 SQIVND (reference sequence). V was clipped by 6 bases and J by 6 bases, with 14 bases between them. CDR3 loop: CASRITSGAGELFF. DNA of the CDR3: TGTGCCAGTAGAATAACTAGTGGGGCCGGGGAGCTGTTTTTT.

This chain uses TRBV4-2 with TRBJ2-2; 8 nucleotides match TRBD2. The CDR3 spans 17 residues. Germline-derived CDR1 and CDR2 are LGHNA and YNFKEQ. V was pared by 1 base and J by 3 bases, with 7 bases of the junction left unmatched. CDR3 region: CASSQAGLAGYTGELFF. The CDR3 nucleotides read TGTGCCAGCAGCCAAGCCGGCCTAGCGGGCTACACCGGGGAGCTGTTTTTT.